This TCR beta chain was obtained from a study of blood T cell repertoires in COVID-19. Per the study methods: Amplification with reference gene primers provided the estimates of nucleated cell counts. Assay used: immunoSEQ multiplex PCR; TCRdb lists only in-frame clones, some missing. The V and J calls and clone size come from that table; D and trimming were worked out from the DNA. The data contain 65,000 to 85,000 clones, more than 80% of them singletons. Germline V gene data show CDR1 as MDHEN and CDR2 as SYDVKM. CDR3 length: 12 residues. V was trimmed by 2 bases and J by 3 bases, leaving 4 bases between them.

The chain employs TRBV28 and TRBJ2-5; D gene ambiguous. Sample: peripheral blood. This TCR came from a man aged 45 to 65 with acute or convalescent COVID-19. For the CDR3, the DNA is TGTGCCAGCAGTTTACTAAAAGAGACCCAGTACTTC. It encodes CASSLLKETQYF.